The subject of this entry is one TCR beta chain. Antigen: not known. The entirety of the isolated RNA underwent reverse transcription, so expressed TCRB transcripts were sequenced. Several million reads were obtained on average from naive, central memory and regulatory T cell samples. Data came from immunoSEQ multiplex PCR; TCRdb stores just in-frame clones and leaves some out. The sample includes around 40,000 clones, over 50% of them seen just once. This sample is drawn from a study of beta chain features in type 1 diabetes. General study findings and limits: Diminished insertions and augmented deletions at VDJ junctions characterized type 1 diabetes patients.

V was shortened by 7 bases and J by 5 bases, with 8 bases between the two germline ends. The V gene's germline CDR1 is SEHNR and CDR2 FQNEAQ (reference sequence). This CDR3 has 12 residues. The sequenced material came from Tregs from blood. This TCR came from a woman aged 18-29 years in good health. The chain couples TRBV7-9 to TRBJ1-4; D is undetermined. CDR3 residues: CASNNYNEKLFF. CDR3 DNA: TGTGCCAGCAACAACTACAATGAAAAACTGTTTTTT.